This TCR beta chain derives from a study of CD8+CD57+ T cells in acquired aplastic anemia. The use of genomic DNA as template underpinned the TCR beta VDJ and CDR3 profiling. TCRdb redid the calling of the reads with MiXCR, one entry per CDR3 protein. The sample includes 120,000 or so distinct CDR3 sequences, about 43% seen only once; the top ten take more than 2.5%. Study-wide findings and caveats: Patients and controls turned out to have twenty-nine CD8+ CDR3 sequences in common.

At least ten counts were recorded for this clonotype. No antigen is known for it. V lost 3 bases to trimming and J lost 0 bases, with 11 bases between them. The CDR3 is 16 amino acids. CDR1 SGHAT and CDR2 FQNNGV come from the germline V gene. Patients picked for sequencing had shown CD8+CD57+ cell expansion detected by flow cytometry. The sequenced sample was sorted CD4+, CD8+, or CD8+CD57+ T cells (not recorded which) from PBMCs. The chain combines TRBV11-2 with TRBJ2-2; D remains ambiguous. The TCR originated in a human donor with aplastic anemia. CDR3 protein: CASSFRKPTNTGELFF. The CDR3 DNA reads TGTGCCAGCAGCTTTAGAAAGCCGACGAACACCGGGGAGCTGTTTTTT.